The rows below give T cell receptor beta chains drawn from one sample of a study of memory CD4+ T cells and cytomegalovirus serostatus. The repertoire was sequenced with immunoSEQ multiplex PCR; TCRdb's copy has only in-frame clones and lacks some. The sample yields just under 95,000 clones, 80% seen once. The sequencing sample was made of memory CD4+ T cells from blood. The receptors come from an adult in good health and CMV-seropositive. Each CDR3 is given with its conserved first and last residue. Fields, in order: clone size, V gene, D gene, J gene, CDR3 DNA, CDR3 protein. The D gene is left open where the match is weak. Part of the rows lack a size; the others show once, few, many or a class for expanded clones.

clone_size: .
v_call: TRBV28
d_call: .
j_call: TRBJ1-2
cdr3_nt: TGTGCCAGCAGTTTACAGGGATACGGCTACACCTTC
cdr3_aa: CASSLQGYGYTF

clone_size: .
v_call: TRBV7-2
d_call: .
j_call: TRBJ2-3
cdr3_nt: TGTGCCAGCAGTTCTGAGGAGGGGGCTTATACGCAGTATTTT
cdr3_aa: CASSSEEGAYTQYF

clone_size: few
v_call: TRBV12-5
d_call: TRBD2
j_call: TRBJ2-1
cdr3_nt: TGTGCTAGTGGTTTTGGTTTAGCGGGAGAGCAGTTCTTC
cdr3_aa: CASGFGLAGEQFF

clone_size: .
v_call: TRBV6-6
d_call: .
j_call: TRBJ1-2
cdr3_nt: TGTGCCAGCAGTTACGTGGACAACTATGGCTACACCTTC
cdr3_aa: CASSYVDNYGYTF

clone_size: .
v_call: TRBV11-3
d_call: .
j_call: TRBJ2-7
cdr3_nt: TGTGCCAGCAGCTTAGATTCGGCCTACGAGCAGTACTTC
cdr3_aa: CASSLDSAYEQYF

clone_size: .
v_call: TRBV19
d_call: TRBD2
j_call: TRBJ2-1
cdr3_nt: TGTGCCAGTAGCCGAACCCTCACTAGCGGGAGCTCCTACAATGAGCAGTTCTTC
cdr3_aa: CASSRTLTSGSSYNEQFF

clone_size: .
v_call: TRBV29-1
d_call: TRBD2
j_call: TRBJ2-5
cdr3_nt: TGCAGCGTTGCAGGGACTAGCGGGTCTGAGACCCAGTACTTC
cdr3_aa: CSVAGTSGSETQYF

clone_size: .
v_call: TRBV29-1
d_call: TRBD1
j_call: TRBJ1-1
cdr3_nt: TGCAGCGCGATGGGACAGGGCCACACTGAAGCTTTCTTT
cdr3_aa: CSAMGQGHTEAFF

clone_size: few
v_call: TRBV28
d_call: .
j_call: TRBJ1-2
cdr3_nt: TGTGCCAGCAGTTTAACGGGGGGCTATGGCTACACCTTC
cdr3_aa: CASSLTGGYGYTF

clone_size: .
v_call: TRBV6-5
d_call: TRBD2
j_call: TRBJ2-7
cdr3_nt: TGTGCCAGCAGTTACTCGGTGGTAGCGGGAGTAAGCGAGCAGTACTTC
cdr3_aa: CASSYSVVAGVSEQYF

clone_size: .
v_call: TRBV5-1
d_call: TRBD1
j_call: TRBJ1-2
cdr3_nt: TGCGCCAGCAGCTTGGAAACAGGGGGCCGAGGCTACACCTTC
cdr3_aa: CASSLETGGRGYTF

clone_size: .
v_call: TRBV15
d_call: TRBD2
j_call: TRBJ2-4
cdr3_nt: TGTGCCACCAGCAGATTAACTAGCGGGACGATTTCAGCCAAAAACATTCAGTACTTC
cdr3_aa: CATSRLTSGTISAKNIQYF

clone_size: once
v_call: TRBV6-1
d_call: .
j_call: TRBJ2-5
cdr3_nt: TGTGCCAGCAGTGAAGCGCACTACGCATCTGGGGCCCAAGAGACCCAGTACTTC
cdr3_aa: CASSEAHYASGAQETQYF

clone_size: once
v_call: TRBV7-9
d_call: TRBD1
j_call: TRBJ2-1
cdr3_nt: TGTGCCAGCAGCCCAGGGACAGGCGTATACTACAATGAGCAGTTCTTC
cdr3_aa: CASSPGTGVYYNEQFF

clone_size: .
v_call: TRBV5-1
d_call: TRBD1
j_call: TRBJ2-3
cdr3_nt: TGCGCCAGCAGCTTGGTAGGACAGGGGGCCAATACGCAGTATTTT
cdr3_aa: CASSLVGQGANTQYF

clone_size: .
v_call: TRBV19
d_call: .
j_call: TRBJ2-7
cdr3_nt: TGTGCCAGTAGTATAGGTCCGGGGCCCGGCTACGAGCAGTACTTC
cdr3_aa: CASSIGPGPGYEQYF

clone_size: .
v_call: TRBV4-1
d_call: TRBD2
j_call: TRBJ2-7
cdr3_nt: TGCGCCAGCAGCCAAGCGGAGACTAGCGGGAGTGTCTACGAGCAGTACTTC
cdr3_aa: CASSQAETSGSVYEQYF

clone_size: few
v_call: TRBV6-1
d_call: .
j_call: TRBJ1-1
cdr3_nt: TGTGCCAGCAGGGGCCTGGCGGGGCCAAGGCTAGAAGCTTTCTTT
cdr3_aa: CASRGLAGPRLEAFF